Listed here are 14 T cell receptor beta chains from one sample, sequenced in a study of cytomegalovirus exposure and HLA in healthy donors. With 60 Vbeta and 13 Jbeta primers, the PCR was carried out. Sequencing used immunoSEQ multiplex PCR; TCRdb keeps in-frame clones, though not all of them. The profile shows about 150,000 clones, about two thirds of them singletons. The sequenced sample was PBMCs. The receptor source for this set is a woman aged 18-29 years in good health and CMV-seronegative.

This chain joins TRBV7-9 and TRBJ2-3; 9 positions match TRBD2. Germline loops: CDR1 SEHNR, CDR2 FQNEAQ (reference sequence). The CDR3 spans 15 residues. Losses at the gene ends were 1 base for V and 4 bases for J; bases not matched to a gene: 3. CDR3 amino acids: CASSLVSGSADTQYF. CDR3 DNA sequence: TGTGCCAGCAGCTTAGTTAGCGGGAGTGCAGATACGCAGTATTTT.

CDR3: CASGSPPTSYEQFF. As DNA, the CDR3 is TGTGCTAGTGGTTCACCCCCTACTAGTTATGAGCAGTTCTTC. This sequence joins TRBV12-5 and TRBJ2-1, with D maybe TRBD2 (5 bases). Germline lookup yields CDR1 LGHNT and CDR2 FRNRAP. This CDR3 spans 14 amino acids. V lost 4 bases, J lost 8 bases, and 15 bases lay in between.

V gene TRBV4-1 combines with J gene TRBJ1-5; TRBD1 matches at 7 bases. V lost 1 base, J lost 4 bases, and 4 bases stayed unmatched. Germline CDR1 reads MGHRA; CDR2 reads YSYEKL. There are 15 residues in the CDR3. The chain's CDR3 is CASSQVGTANQPQHF. As DNA, the CDR3 is TGCGCCAGCAGCCAAGTAGGGACAGCGAATCAGCCCCAGCATTTT.

This clone was counted between two and nine times. V and J are TRBV28 and TRBJ1-4; TRBD1 matches 7 bases. With 2 bases clipped from V and 6 bases from J, the junction kept 3 bases outside the gene matches. This CDR3 comprises 14 residues. Germline V gives CDR1 MDHEN, CDR2 SYDVKM. The CDR3 spells CASSLGGTDEKLFF. Written as DNA, the CDR3 is TGTGCCAGCAGTTTAGGAGGGACAGATGAAAAACTGTTTTTT.

The chain combines TRBV27 with TRBJ2-7; the D gene is possibly TRBD1 (5 bases). Trimming removed 3 bases at V and 7 bases at J, with 10 bases between. CDR1 and CDR2 from the germline V gene are MNHEY and SMNVEV (reference sequence). CDR3 length equals 12 residues. The CDR3 region has the DNA TGTGCCAGCAGTTTTTGGGCAGGGGAGCAGTACTTC. It translates to CASSFWAGEQYF.

This chain uses TRBV2 with TRBJ2-7; D ambiguous. V shed 4 bases and J shed 3 bases, with 7 bases lying between them. Germline CDR1 is SNHLY and CDR2 is FYNNEI. This CDR3 is 12 amino acids long. CDR3: CASSVRLYEQYF. The CDR3 coding sequence is TGTGCCAGCAGTGTTAGACTCTACGAGCAGTACTTC. The complete variable domain, with remaining parts taken from reference TRBV2 and TRBJ2-7, reads EPEVTQTPSHQVTQMGQEVILRCVPISNHLYFYWYRQILGQKVEFLVSFYNNEISEKSEIFDDQFSVERPDGSNFTLKIRSTKLEDSAMYFCASSVRLYEQYFGPGTRLTVT.

This sequence joins TRBV28 and TRBJ1-4, with D uncertain. Per germline, CDR1 MDHEN and CDR2 SYDVKM. V shed 6 bases and J shed 5 bases, with 19 bases lying between them. The CDR3 has 16 residues. This CDR3 is CASSSPSGGQNEKLFF. The CDR3 DNA reads as TGTGCCAGCAGCTCTCCCTCAGGAGGGCAGAATGAAAAACTGTTTTTT.

J is TRBJ1-2 and V is TRBV11-2; TRBD1 is a possible D gene (5 bases). Germline V lookup: CDR1 SGHAT, CDR2 FQNNGV. CDR3 length equals 14 residues. Trimming removed 5 bases from V and 7 bases from J, with 17 bases in between. CDR3 nucleotides: TGTGCCAGCAGCCCACAGCGGGCAGGGACTGGCTACACCTTC. Translating gives CASSPQRAGTGYTF.

The CDR3 sequence is CASSLLTENTGELFF. CDR3 nucleotide sequence: TGTGCCAGTAGTCTTTTGACAGAGAACACCGGGGAGCTGTTTTTT. V is TRBV19 and J is TRBJ2-2, with D perhaps matching TRBD1 (5 bases). The V and J ends lost 5 bases and 1 base respectively, with 11 bases between them. CDR3 length equals 15 residues. CDR1 is LNHDA and CDR2 is SQIVND in the germline V gene (reference sequence). Based on the CDR3 plus reference TRBV19 and TRBJ2-2, the full variable domain is DGGITQSPKYLFRKEGQNVTLSCEQNLNHDAMYWYRQDPGQGLRLIYYSQIVNDFQKGDIAEGYSVSREKKESFPLTVTSAQKNPTAFYLCASSLLTENTGELFFGEGSRLTVL.

The genes are TRBV11-2 and TRBJ2-2; tentative D call: TRBD2 (5 bases). The CDR3 covers 14 residues. Trimming took off 1 base at V and 3 bases at J, with 6 bases between the two ends. Germline V CDR1 and CDR2: SGHAT, FQNNGV. The CDR3 protein is CASSLASYTGELFF. CDR3 coding DNA: TGTGCCAGCAGCTTAGCTAGCTACACCGGGGAGCTGTTTTTT.

The J gene is TRBJ1-2, the V gene TRBV27; 11 bases line up with TRBD1. Germline values: CDR1 MNHEY, CDR2 SMNVEV (reference sequence). This CDR3 is built from 16 residues. After removal of 5 bases from V and 1 base from J, the junction contained 6 bases not matched to a gene. CDR3 sequence (DNA): TGTGCCAGCAGTGCCGGGACAGGGGGAATTAACTATGGCTACACCTTC. It codes for CASSAGTGGINYGYTF.

The CDR3 DNA sequence: TGTGCCAGCAGCTTGCCGGGACAGAACTACGAGCAGTACTTC. This translates into CASSLPGQNYEQYF. The chain is built from TRBV7-9 and TRBJ2-7, with TRBD1 matching over 7 bases. V lost 3 bases to trimming and J lost 3 bases; unmatched junction nucleotides: 5. The CDR3 has 14 residues. Looked up from germline, CDR1 is SEHNR and CDR2 is FQNEAQ (reference sequence).

This chain connects TRBV4-3 to TRBJ2-3; 7 nucleotides agree with TRBD2. CDR1 is LGHNA and CDR2 is YSLEER in the germline V gene. The trim removed 4 bases at V and 3 bases at J, leaving 10 bases unmatched. This CDR3 is built from 16 residues. CDR3 in amino acids: CASSPWGGSETDTQYF. CDR3 in DNA: TGCGCCAGCAGCCCTTGGGGCGGGAGCGAGACAGATACGCAGTATTTT.

The rearrangement links TRBV7-3 to TRBJ2-2; 7 bases align to TRBD1. The CDR3 runs 16 residues. J gave up 7 bases and V 2 bases, and 10 bases lay outside the gene matches. CDR1 is SGHTA and CDR2 is FQGTGA in the germline V gene. As DNA, the CDR3 is TGTGCCAGCAGCTTATACGGGACAGCCTTCGGCGGGGAGCTGTTTTTT. Protein: CASSLYGTAFGGELFF.